What follows are 20 T cell receptor beta chains derived from one specimen sequenced in a study of T cell responses to AZD1222 COVID-19 vaccine. Generated by immunoSEQ multiplex PCR, the TCRdb table keeps only in-frame clones and is missing some. The sample has about 110,000 clones, 90% seen once. The starting material was peripheral blood, obtained 28 days after the second AZD1222 dose. Source of these receptors: an adult who received the AZD1222 COVID-19 vaccine.

The chain is built from TRBV6-5 and TRBJ2-7; D uncertain. CDR3 length equals 14 residues. The germline V gene has CDR1 MNHEY and CDR2 SVGAGI. Trimming took 2 bases from V and 2 from J, leaving 10 bases between them. The CDR3 bases are TGTGCCAGCAGTTACGGTATTGGGACCTACGAGCAGTACTTC. Residues: CASSYGIGTYEQYF.

V and J are TRBV7-2 and TRBJ2-7, with D unclear. The V end lost 3 bases, the J end lost 0 bases, and 12 bases lay between the germline ends. CDR1 SGHTA and CDR2 FQGNSA come from the germline V gene. CDR3 length: 15 amino acids. CDR3 DNA sequence: TGTGCCAGCAGCTTTTCAGCCGTGGGCTCCTACGAGCAGTACTTC. Amino acid sequence: CASSFSAVGSYEQYF. Combining the CDR3 with reference TRBV7-2 and TRBJ2-7 gives the whole variable domain GAGVSQSPSNKVTEKGKDVELRCDPISGHTALYWYRQSLGQGLEFLIYFQGNSAPDKSGLPSDRFSAERTGGSVSTLTIQRTQQEDSAVYLCASSFSAVGSYEQYFGPGTRLTVT.

The V gene is TRBV20-1, the J gene TRBJ2-1, with a possible D match to TRBD1 (5 bases). Germline CDR1 reads DFQATT; CDR2 reads SNEGSKA (reference sequence). There are 13 residues in the CDR3. V lost 3 bases and J lost 5, with 11 bases in between. As DNA, the CDR3 is TGCAGTGCTAGTCATGACAGTCACAATGAGCAGTTCTTC. Translation: CSASHDSHNEQFF.

CDR3 loop: CASDWVTAAYNYGYTF. For the CDR3, the DNA is TGTGCCAGCGATTGGGTCACGGCCGCCTATAACTATGGCTACACCTTC. The chain has TRBV7-9 and TRBJ1-2; no clear D gene. The V end lost 8 bases, the J end lost 1 base, and 20 bases lay between the germline ends. The germline V gene encodes CDR1 SEHNR and CDR2 FQNEAQ (reference sequence). This CDR3 has 16 amino acids.

The chain uses TRBV4-3 and TRBJ2-1; no clear D gene. V was shortened by 1 base and J by 0 bases, with 10 bases between the two germline ends. This CDR3 region has 16 residues. Per germline, CDR1 LGHNA and CDR2 YSLEER. The CDR3 sequence is CASSQGRRSSYNEQFF. As DNA, the CDR3 is TGCGCCAGCAGCCAAGGCCGACGGAGCTCCTACAATGAGCAGTTCTTC.

This chain uses TRBV29-1 with TRBJ1-5, with TRBD1 identical over 10 bases. Germline CDR1 SQVTM, CDR2 ANQGSEA. Trimming took 6 bases from V and 3 from J; bases not matched to a gene: 5. This CDR3 comprises 14 residues. CDR3 residues: CSVATGGTNQPQHF. The CDR3 DNA reads as TGCAGCGTGGCGACAGGGGGCACCAATCAGCCCCAGCATTTT.

V is TRBV12-3 or TRBV12-4 and J is TRBJ2-7, with D possibly being TRBD1 or TRBD2 (5 bases each). V shed 3 bases and J shed 3 bases, with 6 bases lying between them. The CDR3 contains 12 residues. Written as DNA, the CDR3 is TGTGCCAGCAGTTTGAGGGGCTACGAGCAGTACTTC. Encoded protein: CASSLRGYEQYF.

The chain combines TRBV14 with TRBJ2-7; 8 nucleotides align to TRBD1. The CDR3 has 15 residues. J gave up 8 bases and V 0 bases, and 9 bases lay outside the gene matches. Germline V gene data show CDR1 as SGHDN and CDR2 as FVKESK. Here the CDR3 DNA reads TGTGCCAGCAGCCAAGACGGACAGGGATCGAGAAAGCAGTACTTC. It encodes CASSQDGQGSRKQYF.

The chain has TRBV19 and TRBJ1-3; D is perhaps TRBD1 (5 bases). The V end was cut by 0 bases, the J end by 8 bases, with 14 bases between. The germline gives CDR1 LNHDA, CDR2 SQIVND (reference sequence). The CDR3 runs to 15 residues. The CDR3 loop is CASSIDFGAHDTIYF. As DNA, the CDR3 is TGTGCCAGTAGTATAGATTTCGGGGCTCATGACACCATATATTTT.

V usage is TRBV5-6 and J usage is TRBJ1-4, with 7 positions matching TRBD1. With V trimmed by 4 bases and J by 0 bases, 9 bases remained unmatched. CDR1 and CDR2 (germline): SGHDT, YYEEEE. The CDR3 spans 17 residues. The chain's CDR3 is CASSQTGSLATNEKLFF. CDR3 sequence (DNA): TGTGCCAGCAGCCAGACAGGGTCACTGGCAACTAATGAAAAACTGTTTTTT.

The chain joins TRBV6-5 to TRBJ1-2; the match to TRBD1 covers 8 bases. CDR1 and CDR2 from the germline V gene are MNHEY and SVGAGI. This CDR3 is 13 amino acids long. With V trimmed by 7 bases and J by 6 bases, 7 bases remained unmatched. CDR3 amino acids: CASTPTGAHGYTF. Written as DNA, the CDR3 is TGTGCCAGCACTCCGACAGGGGCCCATGGCTACACCTTC.

The rearrangement links TRBV7-2 to TRBJ2-1, with D possibly TRBD2 on 5 matching bases. This CDR3 is 12 amino acids long. The V gene's germline CDR1 is SGHTA and CDR2 FQGNSA. Trimming took off 5 bases at V and 11 bases at J, with 13 bases between the two ends. CDR3 protein: CASSNREGKQFF. Here the CDR3 DNA reads TGTGCCAGCAGCAACAGAGAGGGAAAGCAGTTCTTC.

This sequence joins TRBV18 and TRBJ1-3, with no clear D. This CDR3 comprises 17 residues. V gave up 2 bases and J gave up 0 bases, with 14 bases separating them. CDR1 is KGHSH and CDR2 is LQKENI in the germline V gene. The CDR3 DNA follows: TGTGCCAGCTCACCATTAGGCAGCGAAGCCTCTGGAAACACCATATATTTT. Protein sequence: CASSPLGSEASGNTIYF.

The genes are TRBV19 and TRBJ2-3, with D tentatively TRBD2 (6 bases). Looked up from germline, CDR1 is LNHDA and CDR2 is SQIVND (reference sequence). The germline V and J ends were trimmed by 1 base and 3 bases, with 8 bases remaining between them. CDR3 length: 14 amino acids. The CDR3: CASSIGEATDTQYF. In DNA form, the CDR3 reads TGTGCCAGTAGTATAGGGGAGGCAACAGATACGCAGTATTTT.

The CDR3 nucleotides are TGTGCCAGCAGCCCAGGGACAGGGCAAGGCTACACCTTC. Translating it yields CASSPGTGQGYTF. The genes are TRBV14 and TRBJ1-2; 9 bases map to TRBD1. Unmatched junction bases numbered 5, after V lost 4 bases and J lost 8 bases. In germline, CDR1 is SGHDN, CDR2 FVKESK. The CDR3 covers 13 residues.

This chain connects TRBV9 to TRBJ2-5, with a weak D call TRBD1 (6 bases). CDR3 length: 11 residues. From germline, CDR1 is SGDLS and CDR2 YYNGEE. V was trimmed by 3 bases and J by 10 bases, leaving 10 bases between them. For the CDR3, the DNA is TGTGCCAGCAGCGCACAGGGTGACCAGTACTTC. Its translation: CASSAQGDQYF.

Worth noting for this clone: At one boundary the junction diverges from the germline segment, which might be a read error. The chain uses TRBV9 and TRBJ2-1, with TRBD2 matching 12 bases. The CDR3 is 18 residues long. Germline V CDR1 and CDR2: SGDLS, YYNGEE. CDR3 amino acids: CASSQGLAGVGAYTEQFF. CDR3 coding DNA: TGTGCCAGCAGCCAGGGACTAGCGGGTGTGGGGGCATACACTGAGCAGTTCTTC.

The gene calls are TRBV2 and TRBJ2-2, with 11 bases lining up with TRBD1. With V trimmed by 7 bases and J by 5 bases, 6 bases remained unmatched. The germline gives CDR1 SNHLY, CDR2 FYNNEI. The CDR3 length is 15 residues. This CDR3 is CASTGGQGATGELFF. The CDR3 nucleotides are TGTGCCAGCACCGGCGGACAGGGGGCAACCGGGGAGCTGTTTTTT. Variable domain in full (rest from reference TRBV2 and TRBJ2-2): EPEVTQTPSHQVTQMGQEVILRCVPISNHLYFYWYRQILGQKVEFLVSFYNNEISEKSEIFDDQFSVERPDGSNFTLKIRSTKLEDSAMYFCASTGGQGATGELFFGEGSRLTVL.

The chain couples TRBV29-1 to TRBJ2-1, with D maybe TRBD1 (6 bases). Germline CDR1 reads SQVTM; CDR2 reads ANQGSEA. The CDR3 contains 14 residues. Trimming cost V 6 bases and J 0 bases, with 12 bases left between them. The CDR3 protein is CSVTGQSSYNEQFF. The CDR3 region has the DNA TGCAGCGTGACCGGACAGAGCTCCTACAATGAGCAGTTCTTC.

The chain is built from TRBV3-1 (or the pseudogene TRBV3-2) and TRBJ2-1, with 9 nucleotides matching TRBD2. Germline CDR1 reads LGHDT; CDR2 reads YNNKEL (reference sequence). After removal of 1 base from V and 8 bases from J, the junction contained 9 bases not matched to a gene. The CDR3 extends over 16 amino acids. CDR3 in amino acids: CASSQGPAGGWYEQFF. In DNA, the CDR3 is TGTGCCAGCAGCCAAGGACCAGCGGGGGGCTGGTATGAGCAGTTCTTC.